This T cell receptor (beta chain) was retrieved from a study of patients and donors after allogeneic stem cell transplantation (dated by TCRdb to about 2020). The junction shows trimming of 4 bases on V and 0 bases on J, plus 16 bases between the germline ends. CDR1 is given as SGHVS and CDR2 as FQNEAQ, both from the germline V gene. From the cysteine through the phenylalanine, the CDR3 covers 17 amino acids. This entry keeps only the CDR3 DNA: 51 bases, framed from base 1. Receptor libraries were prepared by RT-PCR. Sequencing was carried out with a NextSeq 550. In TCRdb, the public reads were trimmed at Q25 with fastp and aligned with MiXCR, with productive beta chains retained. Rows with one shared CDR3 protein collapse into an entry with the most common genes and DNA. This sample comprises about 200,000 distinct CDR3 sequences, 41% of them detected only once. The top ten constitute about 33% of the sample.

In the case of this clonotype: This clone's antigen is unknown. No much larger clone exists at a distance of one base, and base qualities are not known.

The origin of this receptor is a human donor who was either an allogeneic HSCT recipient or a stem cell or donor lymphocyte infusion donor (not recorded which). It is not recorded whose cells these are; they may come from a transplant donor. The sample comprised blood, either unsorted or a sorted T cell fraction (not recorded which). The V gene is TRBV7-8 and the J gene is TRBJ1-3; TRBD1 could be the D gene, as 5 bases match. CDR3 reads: CASSSISGTTSGNTIYF. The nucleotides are TGTGCCAGCAGCTCAATCTCCGGGACGACCTCTGGAAACACCATATATTTT.